This is a list of T cell receptor beta chains from one sample in a study of follicular helper T cells after annual influenza vaccination. Sequenced by immunoSEQ multiplex PCR; TCRdb stores in-frame clones only, minus some. The data show roughly 13,000 clones, about 73% seen once. The sample consisted of CXCR5- memory CD4+ T cells sorted from blood, taken on the day of influenza vaccination. The receptors come from an adult who received the influenza vaccine. Each CDR3 is given with its conserved first and last residue. A D gene is named only where the DNA matches it firmly. Expanded clones get a size class; other rows say once, few or many, or leave the size out.

J gene: TRBJ2-5
clone size: once
V gene: TRBV5-1
D gene: TRBD2
CDR3 DNA: TGCGCCAGCAGCTTGGTAGGACTAGCTGAGACCCAGTACTTC
CDR3 protein: CASSLVGLAETQYF

J gene: TRBJ1-2
clone size: NA
V gene: TRBV7-2
D gene: NA
CDR3 DNA: TGTGCCAGCAGCTCCAGAGTCGCCCAGGGAGGTGGCTACACCTTC
CDR3 protein: CASSSRVAQGGGYTF

J gene: TRBJ1-1
clone size: NA
V gene: TRBV29-1
D gene: NA
CDR3 DNA: TGCAGCTCTGTCCTGCAGGCGAACACTGAAGCTTTCTTT
CDR3 protein: CSSVLQANTEAFF

J gene: TRBJ1-2
clone size: NA
V gene: TRBV9
D gene: NA
CDR3 DNA: TGTGCCAGCAATGCAGGGAAGGACTATGGCTACACCTTC
CDR3 protein: CASNAGKDYGYTF

J gene: TRBJ1-1
clone size: NA
V gene: TRBV2
D gene: NA
CDR3 DNA: TGTGCCAGCAGGACGAGGACCGTGAACACTGAAGCTTTCTTT
CDR3 protein: CASRTRTVNTEAFF

J gene: TRBJ2-3
clone size: NA
V gene: TRBV4-2
D gene: NA
CDR3 DNA: TGTGCCAGCAGCCCTGACGGGGGAGCGACCACAGATACGCAGTATTTT
CDR3 protein: CASSPDGGATTDTQYF

J gene: TRBJ1-5
clone size: NA
V gene: TRBV27
D gene: NA
CDR3 DNA: TGTGCCAGCAGTGCACGCAATCAGCCCCAGCATTTT
CDR3 protein: CASSARNQPQHF

J gene: TRBJ2-7
clone size: few
V gene: TRBV11-1
D gene: NA
CDR3 DNA: TGTGCCAGCAGCTTAGCGCTAGGCAGCTACGAGCAGTACTTC
CDR3 protein: CASSLALGSYEQYF

J gene: TRBJ1-3
clone size: NA
V gene: TRBV2
D gene: NA
CDR3 DNA: TGTGCCAGCAGGGTTGGGGGGGCCCTAATCTCTGGAAACACCATATATTTT
CDR3 protein: CASRVGGALISGNTIYF

J gene: TRBJ1-2
clone size: few
V gene: TRBV7-3
D gene: NA
CDR3 DNA: TGTGCCAGCAGCTTTGGGCAGAACTATGGCTACACCTTC
CDR3 protein: CASSFGQNYGYTF

J gene: TRBJ1-2
clone size: few
V gene: TRBV5-8
D gene: NA
CDR3 DNA: TGTGCCAGCAGCCGGGGACGGGAGTATGGCTACACCTTC
CDR3 protein: CASSRGREYGYTF

J gene: TRBJ1-2
clone size: once
V gene: TRBV5-1
D gene: TRBD1
CDR3 DNA: TGCGCCAGCAGGTTGACAGGGGGAGGTAACTATGGCTACACCTTC
CDR3 protein: CASRLTGGGNYGYTF

J gene: TRBJ2-7
clone size: NA
V gene: TRBV6-6
D gene: NA
CDR3 DNA: TGTGCCAGCAGTTACGGGGCAGGCCGAACCTCCTACGAGCAGTACTTC
CDR3 protein: CASSYGAGRTSYEQYF

J gene: TRBJ1-6
clone size: NA
V gene: TRBV7-2
D gene: NA
CDR3 DNA: TGTGCCAGCAGCTCACCGGATTCACCCCTCCACTTT
CDR3 protein: CASSSPDSPLHF

J gene: TRBJ1-1
clone size: few
V gene: TRBV7-2
D gene: TRBD1
CDR3 DNA: TGTGCCAGCAGCCGAAGCCGGGACAGTGGAGCTTTCTTT
CDR3 protein: CASSRSRDSGAFF

J gene: TRBJ2-5
clone size: NA
V gene: TRBV7-2
D gene: NA
CDR3 DNA: TGTGCCAGCAGCTTAAGGGCAGGCGAGACCCAGTACTTC
CDR3 protein: CASSLRAGETQYF

J gene: TRBJ2-1
clone size: once
V gene: TRBV5-8
D gene: NA
CDR3 DNA: TGTGCCAGCGCAGGAGGGAGTTACAATGAGCAGTTCTTC
CDR3 protein: CASAGGSYNEQFF